What follows is one T cell receptor (beta chain) and its context. Measured with immunoSEQ multiplex PCR; TCRdb has only the in-frame clones, and not every one. The data show around 69,000 clones, with 85% to 95% seen just once and roughly 1.2% held by the top ten. The data originate from a study of T cell changes during pregnancy in multiple sclerosis. After removal of 0 bases from V and 4 bases from J, the junction contained 3 bases not matched to a gene. This CDR3 contains 17 residues. The germline V gene encodes CDR1 SGHRS and CDR2 YFSETQ. Source: peripheral blood, taken in the third trimester of pregnancy. This rearrangement joins TRBV5-1 to TRBJ2-2; 13 bases map to TRBD2. The receptor was derived from a female donor with multiple sclerosis, enrolled in a pregnancy study. For the CDR3, the DNA is TGCGCCAGCAGCTTGGGGACTAGCGGGAGAGGCACCGGGGAGCTGTTTTTT. Amino acid sequence: CASSLGTSGRGTGELFF.